A single sample gave rise to the 22 T cell receptor beta chains below, sequenced in a study of molecular identifiers for immune sequencing clone quantification. MiXCR, applied by TCRdb to the PCR reads, yields one record per CDR3 protein. Among around 54,000 distinct CDR3 sequences listed, about 23% were seen once. The sequenced sample was naive CD8+ T cells from blood, with Jurkat cell RNA spiked in. This sample's subset: FACS-sorted CD8+CD4-CCR7+CD45RA+ naive T cells. The receptor source for this set is a human donor in good health. Some libraries in this study had Jurkat cell RNA spiked in.

At least ten counts were recorded for this clonotype. V usage is TRBV28 and J usage is TRBJ2-5; the D is unclear. This CDR3 is 13 amino acids long. V shed 3 bases and J shed 5 bases, with 10 bases lying between them. CDR1 MDHEN and CDR2 SYDVKM come from the germline V gene. The CDR3: CASSLVVYETQYF. The CDR3 DNA sequence: TGTGCCAGCAGTTTGGTAGTATATGAGACCCAGTACTTC.

This clonotype has a count of ten or more. The chain employs TRBV4-2 and TRBJ1-2; TRBD1 might be the D (6 bases). There are 15 residues in the CDR3. Germline V gene sequence: CDR1 LGHNA, CDR2 YNFKEQ. Deletions cut 3 bases from V and 2 bases from J, with 13 bases between. CDR3 in DNA: TGTGCCAGCAGCCAGTTGGGACATCTAAACTATGGCTACACCTTC. As protein: CASSQLGHLNYGYTF.

As for this clonotype: A much larger clone is a single base away; this may be a read error. CDR3 region: CASSPRTGRSSYERYF. As DNA, the CDR3 is TGTGCCAGCAGTCCACGGACAGGGAGGAGCTCCTACGAGCGGTACTTC. The V gene is TRBV28, the J gene TRBJ2-7, with 8 bases that match TRBD1. From germline, CDR1 is MDHEN and CDR2 SYDVKM. The CDR3 has 16 residues.

This clonotype was seen many times. The rearrangement links TRBV4-1 to TRBJ1-5; 9 bases map to TRBD1. With 1 base clipped from V and 5 bases from J, the junction kept 0 bases outside the gene matches. The germline gives CDR1 MGHRA, CDR2 YSYEKL. This CDR3 has 14 residues. In DNA form, the CDR3 reads TGCGCCAGCAGCCAAGGGACAGGGGATCAGCCCCAGCATTTT. Its protein is CASSQGTGDQPQHF.

Turning to this clonotype: Just one base apart from a much larger clone, this may be a read error. Without the conserved terminal phenylalanine or tryptophan, this CDR3 likely stems from a read error. The rearrangement links TRBV12-3 or TRBV12-4 to TRBJ2-5; no firm D call. Between the trimmed V and J ends, which lost 4 bases and 2 bases, there was a span of 8 bases. The CDR3 totals 13 residues. Here the CDR3 reads CASSYWGQETQYY. The CDR3 DNA reads as TGTGCCAGCAGTTACTGGGGACAAGAGACCCAGTACTAC.

This clonotype has ten or more counts. The rearrangement joins TRBV9 to TRBJ1-1; TRBD1 aligns across 8 bases. Germline CDR1 reads SGDLS; CDR2 reads YYNGEE. Trimming at V came to 4 bases and at J to 5 bases, leaving 13 bases not matched to a gene. This CDR3 comprises 16 residues. CDR3 sequence reads: CASSPQITGGGTEAFF. CDR3 sequence (DNA): TGTGCCAGCAGCCCTCAGATTACAGGGGGGGGGACTGAAGCTTTCTTT.

This clonotype has at least ten counts. The DNA of the CDR3 is TGCAGTTCAAGGAGACAGGGCGTAGGCACTGAAGCTTTCTTT. Translating it yields CSSRRQGVGTEAFF. The chain uses TRBV20-1 and TRBJ1-1; TRBD1 aligns across 7 bases. This CDR3 is 14 amino acids long. With V trimmed by 8 bases and J by 4 bases, 13 bases remained unmatched. Germline lookup yields CDR1 DFQATT and CDR2 SNEGSKA (reference sequence).

In this sample, this clonotype turned up many times. The CDR3 loop reads CATSSGLAALDTQYF. CDR3 nucleotides: TGTGCCACCAGCAGCGGACTAGCGGCCCTAGATACGCAGTATTTT. The V gene is TRBV15, the J gene TRBJ2-3; TRBD2 agrees at 10 bases. Germline V gives CDR1 LNHNV, CDR2 YYDKDF (reference sequence). Trimming removed 3 bases from V and 5 bases from J; junction bases left unmatched: 5. This CDR3 contains 15 residues.

This clonotype was seen more than once but under ten times. The chain is built from TRBV6-2 or TRBV6-3 and TRBJ2-7, with D tentatively TRBD1 or TRBD2 (5 bases each). The V gene's germline CDR1 is MNHEY and CDR2 SVGEGT. This CDR3 is built from 16 residues. The V end lost 0 bases, the J end lost 5 bases, and 17 bases lay between the germline ends. As DNA, the CDR3 is TGTGCCAGCAGTTACTCATCCCGGGACGGAGGAGACGAGCAGTACTTC. Translating gives CASSYSSRDGGDEQYF.

Ten or more counts support this clonotype. V gene TRBV28 combines with J gene TRBJ1-5; 8 bases match TRBD1. Germline values: CDR1 MDHEN, CDR2 SYDVKM. The length of the CDR3 is 15 residues. V shed 5 bases and J 5 bases; nucleotides not matched to a gene: 8. CDR3 residues: CASSPSGQGDQPQHF. CDR3 bases: TGTGCCAGCAGTCCAAGTGGACAGGGTGATCAGCCCCAGCATTTT.

This clonotype showed up just once. The chain combines TRBV12-3 or TRBV12-4 with TRBJ1-2; D ambiguous. This CDR3 spans 14 amino acids. The V and J ends lost 2 bases and 3 bases respectively, with 10 bases between them. CDR3 nucleotide sequence: TGTGCCAGCAGTTTATCGGAGACCTACTATGGCTACACCTTC. This codes for CASSLSETYYGYTF.

A remark on this clonotype: A much larger clonotype is one base distant, so this may be a read error. The chain employs TRBV28 and TRBJ2-3; either TRBD1 or TRBD2 may supply D (5 bases each). V lost 2 bases, J lost 2 bases, and 11 bases lay in between. Germline V lookup: CDR1 MDHEN, CDR2 SYDVKM. The CDR3 loop spans 15 amino acids. CDR3 residues: CASSLPSGLTDTQYF. The CDR3 region has the DNA TGTGCCAGCAGTTTACCCTCGGGGCTCACAGATACGCAGTATTTT.

Remarks on this clonotype: A much larger clone differs from this one at a single base, so this may be a read error. The V gene is TRBV7-9, the J gene TRBJ2-5, with 9 bases lining up with TRBD1. The closer fit of TRBJ2-1 to the DNA end suggests the J call may be wrong. The CDR3 is 15 residues long. Germline loops: CDR1 SEHNR, CDR2 FQNEAQ (reference sequence). The CDR3 region is CASSARDRDQETQFF. The CDR3 nucleotides are TGTGCCAGCAGCGCCCGGGACAGGGACCAAGAGACCCAGTTCTTC.

V is TRBV20-1 and J is TRBJ2-1, with 8 bases aligning to TRBD2. The CDR3 totals 15 residues. Germline values: CDR1 DFQATT, CDR2 SNEGSKA (reference sequence). Unmatched junction bases numbered 19, after V lost 5 bases and J lost 13 bases. The CDR3 coding sequence is TGCAGTGCTGTCCCTCTGGTGACTAGCGTGAGAGTCCAGTTCTTC. It specifies CSAVPLVTSVRVQFF.

This clonotype was counted between two and nine times. The rearrangement joins TRBV14 to TRBJ1-4; D unclear. The germline V gene encodes CDR1 SGHDN and CDR2 FVKESK. The CDR3 length is 15 residues. V was clipped by 5 bases and J by 3 bases, with 13 bases between them. CDR3 loop: CASSAWTAPNEKLFF. CDR3 sequence (DNA): TGTGCCAGCAGCGCATGGACGGCTCCTAATGAAAAACTGTTTTTT. The whole variable domain, remainder taken from reference TRBV14 and TRBJ1-4, is EAGVTQFPSHSVIEKGQTVTLRCDPISGHDNLYWYRRVMGKEIKFLLHFVKESKQDESGMPNNRFLAERTGGTYSTLKVQPAELEDSGVYFCASSAWTAPNEKLFFGSGTQLSVL.

Many counts were recorded for this clonotype. V is TRBV27 and J is TRBJ1-1; D gene uncertain. Germline lookup yields CDR1 MNHEY and CDR2 SMNVEV (reference sequence). There are 11 residues in the CDR3. The V end was cut by 3 bases, the J end by 7 bases, with 6 bases between. In DNA form, the CDR3 reads TGTGCCAGCAGTTTGGGTGATGAAGCTTTCTTT. Translated: CASSLGDEAFF.

This clonotype was picked up a small number of times. A single base separates this from a much larger clone, so it may be a read error. The J gene is TRBJ2-7, the V gene TRBV7-2; D gene uncertain. The length of the CDR3 is 12 residues. V lost 5 bases and J 6 bases, leaving 11 bases between the germline ends. CDR1 and CDR2 (germline): SGHTA, FQGNSA. CDR3: CASSVGTPEQYF. Here the CDR3 DNA reads TGTGCCAGCAGCGTGGGAACGCCCGAGCAGTACTTC.

This clonotype was counted ten times or more. The chain combines TRBV7-9 with TRBJ2-3; TRBD1 might be the D (6 bases). CDR3 length: 15 residues. Germline assignment: CDR1 SEHNR and CDR2 FQNEAQ (reference sequence). V lost 5 bases, J lost 2 bases, and 14 bases lay in between. The CDR3 sequence: CASSPHRDNTDTQYF. CDR3 nucleotide sequence: TGTGCCAGCAGCCCTCACCGGGACAACACAGATACGCAGTATTTT.

The chain carries TRBV28 and TRBJ2-3, with D possibly matching TRBD1 (5 bases). Germline V gene data show CDR1 as MDHEN and CDR2 as SYDVKM. The CDR3 has 16 residues. The V gene lost 5 bases and the J gene lost 15 bases, with 30 bases spanning the gap. The CDR3 loop reads CASSPLGKTRTNTQYF. Here the CDR3 DNA reads TGTGCCAGCAGTCCCCTAGGAAAAACAAGGACAAATACACAATATTTT.

This clonotype was seen repeatedly, ten times or more. The rearrangement joins TRBV4-1 to TRBJ2-1, with a tentative D call TRBD2 (7 bases). CDR3 length: 14 residues. Germline V gene data show CDR1 as MGHRA and CDR2 as YSYEKL. The V end lost 2 bases, the J end lost 9 bases, and 14 bases lay between the germline ends. The DNA of the CDR3 is TGCGCCAGCAGCCAACAAACGGGGGGCAGTGAGCAGTTCTTC. Its protein is CASSQQTGGSEQFF.

This clonotype has at least ten counts. This rearrangement joins TRBV9 to TRBJ2-1; D call uncertain. The CDR3 loop spans 13 amino acids. CDR1 is SGDLS, CDR2 YYNGEE, per germline. V was cut by 4 bases and J by 5 bases, with 10 bases left in between. This chain's CDR3 is CASSPGLNNEQFF. DNA of the CDR3: TGTGCCAGCAGCCCCGGTCTGAACAATGAGCAGTTCTTC.

As to this clonotype: A much bigger clone sits one base away, suggesting this may be a read error. The rearrangement uses TRBV27 and TRBJ2-1, with D tentatively TRBD1 (6 bases). The germline CDR1 and CDR2 sequences are MNHEY and SMNVEV (reference sequence). The CDR3 sequence is 16 residues long. CDR3 nucleotide sequence: TGTGCCGGCAGTTTATTAGTTAGTGGGGGCAGCTATGAGCAGTTCTTC. Translated: CAGSLLVSGGSYEQFF.